This T cell receptor beta chain was profiled in a study of human T cells and chemical hapten exposure. Study-level information: Small pooled library volume differences mainly caused per-sample TCR yield variation.

Before extraction, the whole blood was not fractionated, and total RNA was taken from it. General study results and limits: The number of TCRs over 1 in 1000 frequency stayed unchanged after DPC.

Individual cDNA molecules (in the library) carried attached unique molecular identifiers. TCRdb recomputed calls from the reads with MiXCR, one row per CDR3 protein. Of about 120,000 distinct CDR3 sequences in the sample, more than 8.5% were seen once. In its sample, this clonotype was seen a few times. As yet, its antigen is unknown. The sample consisted of whole blood. The origin of this receptor is a human donor in good health. Some clones in this sample may be carry-over from other donors' samples.

The CDR3: CASGSGGAVDTQYF. The CDR3 DNA is TGCGCCAGTGGGAGCGGGGGGGCAGTGGATACGCAGTATTTT. The V and J genes are TRBV5-1 and TRBJ2-3, with 10 bases that match TRBD2. V was clipped by 8 bases and J by 6 bases; unmatched bases: 9. The germline V gene encodes CDR1 SGHRS and CDR2 YFSETQ. The CDR3 totals 14 residues.